These 5 T cell receptor beta chains share one sample of origin, sequenced in a study of T-cell reconstitution after alpha-beta-depleted transplantation in children. Preparation of the TCRbeta library used unique molecular identifiers. In TCRdb, the PCR reads were re-called with MiXCR into one record per CDR3 protein. The table includes about a million distinct CDR3 sequences, about 26% detected once. This sample comprised PBMCs, mostly from graft donor cells, obtained 360 days after TCRalphabeta/CD19-depleted stem cell transplant. The receptor source for this set is a boy less than two years old who had a stem cell transplant for SCID, so the T cells may come from the graft donor.

The chain links TRBV5-1 to TRBJ1-2; D not resolved. From germline, CDR1 is SGHRS and CDR2 YFSETQ. There are 17 residues in the CDR3. The ends were cut back, 1 base at V and 4 bases at J, with 20 bases in the middle. For the CDR3, the DNA is TGCGCCAGCAGCTTGCACCCCGGCCAGCTCCGGCCCTATGGCTACACCTTC. Its translation: CASSLHPGQLRPYGYTF.

The V and J genes are TRBV20-1 and TRBJ2-2; D ambiguous. V gave up 0 bases and J gave up 2 bases, with 16 bases separating them. The CDR3 extends over 17 amino acids. Germline lookup yields CDR1 DFQATT and CDR2 SNEGSKA (reference sequence). This chain's CDR3 is CSARDRAGRPNTGELFF. The CDR3 nucleotides read TGCAGTGCTAGAGATAGGGCAGGCCGACCAAACACCGGGGAGCTGTTTTTT.

There are a few counts of this clonotype. The J gene is TRBJ1-1, the V gene TRBV6-5; TRBD1 matches at 7 bases. CDR3 size: 14 residues. V lost 5 bases to trimming and J lost 3 bases; unmatched junction nucleotides: 6. Germline V gene sequence: CDR1 MNHEY, CDR2 SVGAGI. CDR3 amino acids: CASSTPTGDTEAFF. In nucleotides, the CDR3 is TGTGCCAGCAGTACACCTACAGGGGACACTGAAGCTTTCTTT.

This chain joins TRBV6-1 and TRBJ2-1; the D is unclear. The germline V and J ends were trimmed by 5 bases and 6 bases, with 14 bases remaining between them. The germline CDR1 and CDR2 sequences are MNHNS and SASEGT. This CDR3 has 14 amino acids. CDR3 amino acids: CASSLWTNGNEQFF. The DNA of the CDR3 is TGTGCCAGCAGTCTCTGGACCAATGGCAATGAGCAGTTCTTC.

The V and J genes are TRBV6-2 or TRBV6-3 and TRBJ2-2, with TRBD2 matching 9 bases. CDR3 length: 15 amino acids. V gave up 8 bases and J gave up 5 bases; unmatched junction bases: 9. Germline values: CDR1 MNHEY, CDR2 SVGEGT. The CDR3: CASASGIPGTGELFF. CDR3 bases: TGTGCCAGCGCTAGCGGGATCCCGGGGACCGGGGAGCTGTTTTTT.